This T cell receptor beta chain was captured in a study of T cells in Graves' hyperthyroidism and ophthalmopathy. The sample holds a few counts of this clonotype. V was pared by 7 bases and J by 3 bases, with 11 bases of the junction left unmatched. The CDR3 extends over 17 amino acids. Germline loops: CDR1 MRHNA, CDR2 SNTAGT. Amplification targeted TCR beta CDR3 regions from RNA transcripts. With the HTBI primer set, the TCR CDR3 went through a first round of RT-PCR. TCRdb re-derived calls from the multiplex PCR reads in MiXCR, one entry per CDR3 protein. The sample includes about 290,000 distinct CDR3 sequences, around a fifth seen only once; the top ten take about two fifths.

The sequence was collected from a man aged 50 to 60 with Graves' ophthalmopathy. The sample comprised blood. The chain combines TRBV6-4 with TRBJ2-3; 12 bases are a match to TRBD2. The CDR3 reads CASKVLAGGPRTDTQYF. The CDR3 DNA is TGTGCCAGCAAGGTCCTAGCGGGAGGGCCTAGGACAGATACGCAGTATTTT.